The 15 T cell receptor beta chains in this list originate from one sample, sequenced in a study of blood T cells in healthy people across ages. With a J-beta primer mix and a sample-barcoded 5' primer, a second PCR ran about 7 to 11 cycles. TCRdb analysed the 5' RACE reads with MiXCR anew, one entry per CDR3 protein. The data show almost 550,000 distinct CDR3 sequences, more than 20% seen once. The same data also went into a second study, on T cells of mothers and their children.

The sequenced sample consisted of blood. All receptors come from a boy aged 10-17 years in good health.

This chain links TRBV5-1 with TRBJ2-3, with D unclear. V shed 7 bases and J shed 2 bases, with 8 bases lying between them. This CDR3 contains 12 residues. Germline CDR1 SGHRS, CDR2 YFSETQ. In nucleotides, the CDR3 is TGCGCCAGCGGCGACTCCACAGATACGCAGTATTTT. Its translation: CASGDSTDTQYF. The whole variable domain, filled in from reference TRBV5-1 and TRBJ2-3, reads KAGVTQTPRYLIKTRGQQVTLSCSPISGHRSVSWYQQTPGQGLQFLFEYFSETQRNKGNFPGRFSGRQFSNSRSEMNVSTLELGDSALYLCASGDSTDTQYFGPGTRLTVL.

This chain uses TRBV4-2 with TRBJ1-1; D remains unclear. Germline loops: CDR1 LGHNA, CDR2 YNFKEQ. V was cut by 0 bases and J by 4 bases, with 9 bases left in between. The CDR3 covers 14 residues. CDR3 sequence reads: CASSQDSQVTEAFF. CDR3 sequence (DNA): TGTGCCAGCAGCCAAGATTCCCAAGTCACTGAAGCTTTCTTT.

The chain carries TRBV14 and TRBJ1-2; 10 bases line up with TRBD1. Germline CDR1 and CDR2: SGHDN and FVKESK. With 5 bases clipped from V and 6 bases from J, the junction kept 12 bases outside the gene matches. The CDR3 length is 16 residues. CDR3: CASSSSPGQGPHGYTF. The CDR3 DNA is TGTGCCAGCAGCTCGAGTCCGGGACAGGGGCCCCATGGCTACACCTTC.

In its sample, this clonotype was seen many times. The junction departs from germline at one end; a sequencing error may be responsible. The chain joins TRBV7-7 to TRBJ2-5, with 7 positions matching TRBD1. The CDR3 contains 16 residues. Looked up from germline, CDR1 is SSHAT and CDR2 is FNYEAQ (reference sequence). The CDR3 bases are TGTGCTAGCAGCTTAGCGCCGGCAGGGGGAAGGGAGACCCAGTACTTC. As protein: CASSLAPAGGRETQYF.

The chain has TRBV5-1 and TRBJ2-5; 7 bases align to TRBD2. Germline CDR1 SGHRS, CDR2 YFSETQ. This CDR3 spans 16 amino acids. The J segment lost 4 bases and the V segment lost 0 bases, leaving 9 bases of the junction unmatched. CDR3 nucleotides: TGCGCCAGCAGCTTGGTTGCGGGAGTATCGGTAGAGACCCAGTACTTC. Residues: CASSLVAGVSVETQYF.

This clonotype was counted many times. The gene calls are TRBV21-1 and TRBJ2-5; TRBD1 is the table's D call and was not checked against the DNA. TRBV21-1 is a pseudogene segment. The CDR3 consists of 15 residues. For the CDR3, the DNA is TGTGCCAGCAGCAAAGAAGAACAGGATCGGAAGACCCAGTACTTC. Encoded protein: CASSKEEQDRKTQYF.

V is TRBV4-3 and J is TRBJ1-1; no definite D call. V shed 0 bases and J shed 1 base, with 6 bases lying between them. This CDR3 is 14 amino acids long. Germline lookup yields CDR1 LGHNA and CDR2 YSLEER. CDR3 sequence reads: CASSQEGQNTEAFF. The CDR3 coding sequence is TGCGCCAGCAGCCAAGAAGGGCAGAACACTGAAGCTTTCTTT.

The chain carries TRBV4-1 and TRBJ2-2; D is perhaps TRBD2 (6 bases). CDR3 length equals 18 residues. Germline values: CDR1 MGHRA, CDR2 YSYEKL. V was shortened by 0 bases and J by 1 base, with 15 bases between the two germline ends. In DNA, the CDR3 is TGCGCCAGCAGCCAAGAACCCCCGTTAGCGGAGAACACCGGGGAGCTGTTTTTT. Translation gives CASSQEPPLAENTGELFF.

This clonotype turned up a few times. The rearrangement links TRBV4-2 to TRBJ2-3; no reliable D call. Trimming left V 0 bases short and J 4 bases short, with 8 bases between. The CDR3 totals 14 residues. Germline V gives CDR1 LGHNA, CDR2 YNFKEQ. The CDR3 region has the DNA TGTGCCAGCAGCCAAGATGGCTCCTCAGATACGCAGTATTTT. As protein: CASSQDGSSDTQYF.

In the case of this clonotype: Given the absence of the conserved phenylalanine or tryptophan at the CDR3 end, a read error is likely. V usage is TRBV2 and J usage is TRBJ1-6, with D possibly being TRBD1 (6 bases). Trimming took 6 bases from V and 9 from J, leaving 18 bases between them. The CDR3 consists of 15 residues. Germline V gene data show CDR1 as SNHLY and CDR2 as FYNNEI. The CDR3 sequence: CASRGELQGTSPLHS. The CDR3 DNA reads as TGTGCCAGCAGGGGGGAGTTGCAGGGGACTTCACCCCTCCACTCT.

This chain links TRBV28 with TRBJ2-7, with D perhaps TRBD2 (6 bases). V lost 5 bases and J 5 bases, leaving 16 bases between the germline ends. CDR3 length equals 14 residues. Germline CDR1 reads MDHEN; CDR2 reads SYDVKM. The CDR3 sequence: CASSPGVVSDEQYF. The DNA of the CDR3 is TGTGCCAGCAGTCCGGGGGTTGTCAGCGACGAGCAGTACTTC.

This clonotype was counted between two and nine times. The gene calls are TRBV6-1 and TRBJ2-3; 9 nucleotides line up with TRBD1. This CDR3 comprises 16 residues. With V trimmed by 2 bases and J by 4 bases, 7 bases remained unmatched. Germline assignment: CDR1 MNHNS and CDR2 SASEGT. This CDR3 is CASSEWTGDSPDTQYF. CDR3 DNA: TGTGCCAGCAGTGAATGGACAGGGGATAGTCCAGATACGCAGTATTTT.

The rearrangement links TRBV5-1 to TRBJ2-3, with 9 bases matching TRBD2. V lost 3 bases to trimming and J lost 5 bases; unmatched junction nucleotides: 10. The CDR3 length is 16 residues. The germline gives CDR1 SGHRS, CDR2 YFSETQ. CDR3 protein: CASSSTSGQRGDTQYF. In DNA, the CDR3 is TGCGCCAGCAGCTCGACTAGCGGTCAACGGGGAGATACGCAGTATTTT.

V usage is TRBV7-9 and J usage is TRBJ1-5; maybe TRBD1 (5 bases). V shed 1 base and J shed 2 bases, with 12 bases lying between them. The CDR3 runs 16 residues. Germline V gene sequence: CDR1 SEHNR, CDR2 FQNEAQ (reference sequence). Here the CDR3 DNA reads TGTGCCAGCAGCTTAGTACAGGCAAGGGGCAATCAGCCCCAGCATTTT. Residues: CASSLVQARGNQPQHF.

This clonotype was found a few times. The chain's CDR3 is CSASPIYRSRLAKAYEQYF. The CDR3 DNA is TGCAGTGCTTCCCCGATCTACAGGTCGCGACTAGCAAAGGCCTACGAGCAGTACTTC. The J gene is TRBJ2-5, the V gene TRBV20-1, with 7 bases lining up with TRBD2. The J call is in doubt because the DNA end fits TRBJ2-7 better. Germline CDR1 and CDR2: DFQATT and SNEGSKA (reference sequence). The CDR3 extends over 19 amino acids.